A single T cell receptor (beta chain) is shown here with its context. Its antigen is as yet unknown. The data stem from a study of T cell responses to AZD1222 COVID-19 vaccine. V was clipped by 0 bases and J by 3 bases, with 5 bases between them. Per the germline V gene, CDR1 is WNHNN and CDR2 is SYGVQD (reference sequence). CDR3 size: 14 residues. Measured with immunoSEQ multiplex PCR; TCRdb has only the in-frame clones, and not every one. The table shows more than 110,000 clones, with about 94% occurring only once. General observations from the study: White British donors predominated, females outnumbered males, and clonal diversity was possibly underestimated.

This chain links TRBV10-1 with TRBJ2-2; unclear D gene. The sample consisted of peripheral blood, taken on day 0 of AZD1222 vaccination. The clonotype originates from an adult in good health. The CDR3 region is CASSESPYTGELFF. The DNA for the CDR3 is TGCGCCAGCAGTGAGTCGCCCTACACCGGGGAGCTGTTTTTT.